The 2 T cell receptor beta chains reported below all come from one sample, sequenced in a study of T cell responses to AZD1222 COVID-19 vaccine. Libraries were prepared by immunoSEQ multiplex PCR; TCRdb keeps only in-frame clonotypes and omits some of them. The listing contains over 120,000 clones. The sequenced material came from peripheral blood. Receptor source: an adult in good health.

This sequence joins TRBV5-1 and TRBJ1-4; 9 bases agree with TRBD1. V gave up 0 bases and J gave up 5 bases; unmatched junction bases: 2. CDR3 size: 15 residues. The germline V gene has CDR1 SGHRS and CDR2 YFSETQ. The CDR3 sequence is CASSLGGTGNEKLFF. Here the CDR3 DNA reads TGCGCCAGCAGCTTGGGGGGGACAGGGAATGAAAAACTGTTTTTT.

The gene calls are TRBV6-5 and TRBJ1-5; 8 bases match TRBD1. Germline V gives CDR1 MNHEY, CDR2 SVGAGI. CDR3 length equals 14 residues. J gave up 3 bases and V 8 bases, and 6 bases lay outside the gene matches. The CDR3 DNA reads as TGTGCCAGCCGAAGGACAGGGCTCAATCAGCCCCAGCATTTT. Translated, it gives CASRRTGLNQPQHF.